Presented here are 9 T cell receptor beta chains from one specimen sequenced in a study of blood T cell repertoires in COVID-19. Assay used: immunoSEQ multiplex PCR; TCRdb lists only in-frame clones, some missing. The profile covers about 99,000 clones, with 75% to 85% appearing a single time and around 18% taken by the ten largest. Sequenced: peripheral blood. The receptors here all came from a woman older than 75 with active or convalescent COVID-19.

This chain's CDR3 is CASSQGDRLVGEQYF. CDR3 sequence (DNA): TGTGCCAGCAGCCAAGGGGACAGGCTAGTCGGCGAGCAGTACTTC. The chain links TRBV4-2 to TRBJ2-7; 8 positions match TRBD1. The CDR3 runs 15 residues. The junction had 8 bases not matched to a gene; V was cut back by 1 base and J by 6 bases. CDR1 and CDR2 (germline): LGHNA, YNFKEQ.

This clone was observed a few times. The CDR3 protein is CASRLAGPSSYEQYF. CDR3 in DNA: TGTGCCAGCAGATTAGCGGGACCGAGCTCCTACGAGCAGTACTTC. V and J are TRBV6-1 and TRBJ2-7; 8 bases are a match to TRBD2. The CDR3 runs to 15 residues. Losses at the gene ends were 6 bases for V and 0 bases for J; bases not matched to a gene: 7. CDR1 is MNHNS and CDR2 is SASEGT in the germline V gene.

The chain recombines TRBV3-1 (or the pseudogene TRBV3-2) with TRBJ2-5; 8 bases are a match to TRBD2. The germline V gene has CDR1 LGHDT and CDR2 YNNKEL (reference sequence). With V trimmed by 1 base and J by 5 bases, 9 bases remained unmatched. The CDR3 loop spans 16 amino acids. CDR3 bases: TGTGCCAGCAGCCAAGGCCCAGCGGGAGTACAGGAGACCCAGTACTTC. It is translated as CASSQGPAGVQETQYF.

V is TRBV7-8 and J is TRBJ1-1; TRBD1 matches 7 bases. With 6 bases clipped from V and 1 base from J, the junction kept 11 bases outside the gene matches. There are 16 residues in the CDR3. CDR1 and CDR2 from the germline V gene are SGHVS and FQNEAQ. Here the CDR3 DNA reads TGTGCCAGCAGGAAGACGACCGGGACAGCGAACACTGAAGCTTTCTTT. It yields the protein CASRKTTGTANTEAFF.

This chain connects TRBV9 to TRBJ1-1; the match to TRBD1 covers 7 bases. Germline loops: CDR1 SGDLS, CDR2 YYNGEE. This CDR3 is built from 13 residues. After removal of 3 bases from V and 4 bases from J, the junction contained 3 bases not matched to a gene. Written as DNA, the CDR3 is TGTGCCAGCAGCGCGGGACAGCTCACTGAAGCTTTCTTT. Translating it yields CASSAGQLTEAFF. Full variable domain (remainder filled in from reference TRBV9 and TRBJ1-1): DSGVTQTPKHLITATGQRVTLRCSPRSGDLSVYWYQQSLDQGLQFLIQYYNGEERAKGNILERFSAQQFPDLHSELNLSSLELGDSALYFCASSAGQLTEAFFGQGTRLTVV.

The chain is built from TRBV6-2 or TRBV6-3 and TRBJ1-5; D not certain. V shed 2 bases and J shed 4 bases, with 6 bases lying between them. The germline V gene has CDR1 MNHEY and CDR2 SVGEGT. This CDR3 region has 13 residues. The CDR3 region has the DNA TGTGCCAGCAGTTACAACAGAAATCAGCCCCAGCATTTT. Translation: CASSYNRNQPQHF.

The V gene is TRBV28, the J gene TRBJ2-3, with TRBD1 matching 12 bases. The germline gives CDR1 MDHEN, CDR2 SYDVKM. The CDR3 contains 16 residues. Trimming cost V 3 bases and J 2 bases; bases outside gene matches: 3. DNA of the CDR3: TGTGCCAGCAGTTTCGGGACAGGGGGCTACACAGATACGCAGTATTTT. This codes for CASSFGTGGYTDTQYF.

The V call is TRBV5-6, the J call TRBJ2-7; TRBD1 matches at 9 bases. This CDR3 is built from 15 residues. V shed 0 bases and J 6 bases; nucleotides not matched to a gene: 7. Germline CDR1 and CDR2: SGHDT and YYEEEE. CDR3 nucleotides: TGTGCCAGCAGCTTGGTGGGACAGGGCTCCCTCGAGCAGTACTTC. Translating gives CASSLVGQGSLEQYF.

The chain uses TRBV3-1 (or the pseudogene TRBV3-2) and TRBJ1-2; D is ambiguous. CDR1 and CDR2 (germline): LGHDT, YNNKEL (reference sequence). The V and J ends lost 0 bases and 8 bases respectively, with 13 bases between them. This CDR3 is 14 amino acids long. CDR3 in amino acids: CASSQDHREWGYTF. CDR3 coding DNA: TGTGCCAGCAGCCAAGATCACAGAGAGTGGGGCTACACCTTC.